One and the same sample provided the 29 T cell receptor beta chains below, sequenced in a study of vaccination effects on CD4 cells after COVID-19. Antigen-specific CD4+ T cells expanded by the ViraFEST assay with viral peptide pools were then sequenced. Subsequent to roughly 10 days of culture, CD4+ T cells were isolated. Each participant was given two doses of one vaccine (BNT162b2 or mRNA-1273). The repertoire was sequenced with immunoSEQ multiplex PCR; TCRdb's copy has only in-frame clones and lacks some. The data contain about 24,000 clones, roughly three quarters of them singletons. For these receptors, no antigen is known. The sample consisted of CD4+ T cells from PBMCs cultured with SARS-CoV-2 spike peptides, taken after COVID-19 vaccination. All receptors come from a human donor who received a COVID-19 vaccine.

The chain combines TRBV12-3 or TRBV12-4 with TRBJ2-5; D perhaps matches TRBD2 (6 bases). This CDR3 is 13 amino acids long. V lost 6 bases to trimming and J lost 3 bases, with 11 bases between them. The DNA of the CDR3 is TGTGCCAGCAGGCGACTAGTAGAAGAGACCCAGTACTTC. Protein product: CASRRLVEETQYF.

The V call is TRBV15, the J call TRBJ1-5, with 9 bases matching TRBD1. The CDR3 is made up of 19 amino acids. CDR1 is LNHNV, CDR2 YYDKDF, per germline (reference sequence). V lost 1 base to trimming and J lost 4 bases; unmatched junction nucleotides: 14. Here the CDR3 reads CATSRARRGTGTGNQPQHF. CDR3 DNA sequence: TGTGCCACCAGCAGAGCGCGCCGAGGGACAGGGACGGGGAATCAGCCCCAGCATTTT. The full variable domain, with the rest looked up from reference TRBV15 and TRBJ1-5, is DAMVIQNPRYQVTQFGKPVTLSCSQTLNHNVMYWYQQKSSQAPKLLFHYYDKDFNNEADTPDNFQSRRPNTSFCFLDIRSPGLGDTAMYLCATSRARRGTGTGNQPQHFGDGTRLSIL.

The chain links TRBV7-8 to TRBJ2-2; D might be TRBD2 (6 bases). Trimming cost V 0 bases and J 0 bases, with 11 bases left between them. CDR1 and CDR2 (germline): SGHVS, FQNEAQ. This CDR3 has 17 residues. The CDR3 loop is CASSLAPLASNTGELFF. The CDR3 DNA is TGTGCCAGCAGCTTAGCCCCACTAGCTTCGAACACCGGGGAGCTGTTTTTT.

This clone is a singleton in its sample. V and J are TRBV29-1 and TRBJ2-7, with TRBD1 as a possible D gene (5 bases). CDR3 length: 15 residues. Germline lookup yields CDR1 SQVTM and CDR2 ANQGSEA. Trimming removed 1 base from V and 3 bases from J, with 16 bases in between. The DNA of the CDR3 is TGCAGCGTTGAAGGGACACAGGAGAACTACTACGAGCAGTACTTC. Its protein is CSVEGTQENYYEQYF.

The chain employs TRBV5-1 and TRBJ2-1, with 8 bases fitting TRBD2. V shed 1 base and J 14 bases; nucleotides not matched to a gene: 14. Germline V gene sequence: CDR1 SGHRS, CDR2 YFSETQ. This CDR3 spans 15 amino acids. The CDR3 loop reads CASSLQLRGDQEEFF. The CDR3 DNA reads TGCGCCAGCAGCTTGCAATTGCGGGGGGACCAAGAGGAGTTCTTC.

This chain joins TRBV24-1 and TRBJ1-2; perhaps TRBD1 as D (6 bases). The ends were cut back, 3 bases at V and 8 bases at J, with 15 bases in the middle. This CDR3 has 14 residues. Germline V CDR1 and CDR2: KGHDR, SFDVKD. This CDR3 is CATSDAWQGSGYTF. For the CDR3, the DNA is TGTGCCACCAGTGATGCCTGGCAGGGGAGCGGCTACACCTTC.

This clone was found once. The CDR3 DNA reads TGTGCCAGCAGCCCGTGGACTGAGGCAGATACGCAGTATTTT. Amino acid sequence: CASSPWTEADTQYF. The chain uses TRBV11-2 and TRBJ2-3, with a weak D call TRBD2 (5 bases). V lost 5 bases and J lost 4, with 13 bases in between. The germline V gene encodes CDR1 SGHAT and CDR2 FQNNGV. The CDR3 sequence is 14 residues long.

The CDR3 loop is CASKGTGSYEQYF. For the CDR3, the DNA is TGTGCCAGCAAGGGGACAGGGTCCTACGAGCAGTACTTC. This sequence joins TRBV2 and TRBJ2-7; 9 nucleotides agree with TRBD1. The V and J ends lost 7 bases and 1 base, in that order; junction bases with no gene match: 2. Germline CDR1 SNHLY, CDR2 FYNNEI. The CDR3 has 13 residues.

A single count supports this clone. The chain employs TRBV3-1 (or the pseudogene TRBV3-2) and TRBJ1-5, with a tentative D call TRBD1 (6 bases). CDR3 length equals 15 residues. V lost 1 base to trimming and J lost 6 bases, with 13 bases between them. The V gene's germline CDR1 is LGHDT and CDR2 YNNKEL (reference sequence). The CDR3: CASSQGWGAGQPQHF. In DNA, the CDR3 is TGTGCCAGCAGCCAAGGGTGGGGGGCGGGTCAGCCCCAGCATTTT.

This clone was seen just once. In nucleotides, the CDR3 is TGCGCCAGCAACCAAACAGGGCGTAATTGCTACGAGCAGTACTTC. The encoded protein is CASNQTGRNCYEQYF. The chain has TRBV23-1 and TRBJ2-7, with D possibly being TRBD1 (6 bases). TRBV23-1 is given ORF status, its function remaining uncertain. This CDR3 comprises 15 residues. The ends were cut back, 7 bases at V and 3 bases at J, with 19 bases in the middle.

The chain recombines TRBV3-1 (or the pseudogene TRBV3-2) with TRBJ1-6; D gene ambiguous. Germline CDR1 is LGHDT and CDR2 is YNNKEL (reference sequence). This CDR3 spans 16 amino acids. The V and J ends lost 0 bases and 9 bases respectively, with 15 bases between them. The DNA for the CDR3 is TGTGCCAGCAGCCAAGATCTAACGGATTGGGGTTCACCCCTCCACTTT. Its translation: CASSQDLTDWGSPLHF.

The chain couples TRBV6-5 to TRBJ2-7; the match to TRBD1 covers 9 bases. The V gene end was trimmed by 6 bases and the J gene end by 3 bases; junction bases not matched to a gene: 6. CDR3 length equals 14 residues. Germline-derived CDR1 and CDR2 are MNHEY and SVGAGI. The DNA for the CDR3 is TGTGCCAGCAGGAGACAGGGGGGGAACTACGAGCAGTACTTC. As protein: CASRRQGGNYEQYF.

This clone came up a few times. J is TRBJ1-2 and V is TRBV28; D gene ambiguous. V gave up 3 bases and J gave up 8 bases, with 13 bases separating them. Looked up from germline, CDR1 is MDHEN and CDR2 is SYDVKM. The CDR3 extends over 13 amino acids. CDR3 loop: CASSFPVGGGYTF. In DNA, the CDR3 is TGTGCCAGCAGTTTCCCCGTAGGTGGCGGCTACACCTTC.

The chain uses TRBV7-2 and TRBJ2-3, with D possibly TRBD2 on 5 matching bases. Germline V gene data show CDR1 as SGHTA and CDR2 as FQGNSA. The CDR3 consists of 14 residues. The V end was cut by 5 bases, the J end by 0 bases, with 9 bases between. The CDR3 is CASSPTTSTDTQYF. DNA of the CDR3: TGTGCCAGCAGCCCGACTACTAGCACAGATACGCAGTATTTT.

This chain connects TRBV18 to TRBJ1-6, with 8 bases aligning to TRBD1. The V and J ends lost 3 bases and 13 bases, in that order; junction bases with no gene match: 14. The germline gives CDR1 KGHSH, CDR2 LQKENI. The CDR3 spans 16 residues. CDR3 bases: TGTGCCAGCTCACCGGCAAGAGGGACAGGCGGCCGCCCCCTCCACTTT. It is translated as CASSPARGTGGRPLHF.

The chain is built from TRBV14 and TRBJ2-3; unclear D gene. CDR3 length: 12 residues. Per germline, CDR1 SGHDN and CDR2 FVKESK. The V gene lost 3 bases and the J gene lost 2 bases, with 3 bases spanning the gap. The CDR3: CASSQITDTQYF. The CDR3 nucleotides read TGTGCCAGCAGCCAGATCACAGATACGCAGTATTTT.

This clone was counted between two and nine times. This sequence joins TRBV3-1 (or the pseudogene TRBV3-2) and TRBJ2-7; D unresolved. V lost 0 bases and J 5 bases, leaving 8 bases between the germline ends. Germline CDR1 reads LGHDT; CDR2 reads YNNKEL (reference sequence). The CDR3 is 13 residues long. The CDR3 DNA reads TGTGCCAGCAGCCAAGATCCTCGCAACGAGCAGTACTTC. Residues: CASSQDPRNEQYF.

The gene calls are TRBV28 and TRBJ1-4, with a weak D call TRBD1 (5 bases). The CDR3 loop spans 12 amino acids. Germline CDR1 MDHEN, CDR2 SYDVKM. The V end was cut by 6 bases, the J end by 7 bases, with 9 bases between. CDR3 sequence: CASRGPVEKLFF. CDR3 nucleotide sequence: TGTGCCAGCAGGGGACCAGTTGAAAAACTGTTTTTT.

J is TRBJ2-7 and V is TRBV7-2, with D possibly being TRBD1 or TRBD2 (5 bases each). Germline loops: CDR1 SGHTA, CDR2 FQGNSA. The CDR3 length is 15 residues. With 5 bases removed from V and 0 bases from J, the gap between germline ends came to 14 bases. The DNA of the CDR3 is TGTGCCAGCAGCCTCGGGACGTACAGCTCCTACGAGCAGTACTTC. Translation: CASSLGTYSSYEQYF. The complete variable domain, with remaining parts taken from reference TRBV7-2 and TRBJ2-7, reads GAGVSQSPSNKVTEKGKDVELRCDPISGHTALYWYRQSLGQGLEFLIYFQGNSAPDKSGLPSDRFSAERTGGSVSTLTIQRTQQEDSAVYLCASSLGTYSSYEQYFGPGTRLTVT.

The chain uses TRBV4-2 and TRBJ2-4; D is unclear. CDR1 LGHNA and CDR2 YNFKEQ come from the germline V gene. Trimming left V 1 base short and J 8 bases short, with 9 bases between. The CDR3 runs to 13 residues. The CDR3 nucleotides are TGTGCCAGCAGCCAAGGAATGAAAGACATTCAGTACTTC. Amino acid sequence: CASSQGMKDIQYF.

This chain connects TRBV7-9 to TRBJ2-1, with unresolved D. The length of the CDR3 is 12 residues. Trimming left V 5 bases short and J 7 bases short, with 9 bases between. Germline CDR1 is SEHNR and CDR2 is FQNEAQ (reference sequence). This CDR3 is CASSKEWNEQFF. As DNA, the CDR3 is TGTGCCAGCAGCAAAGAATGGAATGAGCAGTTCTTC.

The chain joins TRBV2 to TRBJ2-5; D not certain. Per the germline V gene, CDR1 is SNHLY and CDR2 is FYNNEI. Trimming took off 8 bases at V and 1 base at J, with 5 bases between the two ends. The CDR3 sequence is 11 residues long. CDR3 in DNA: TGTGCCAGCGACGTCCAAGAGACCCAGTACTTC. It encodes CASDVQETQYF.

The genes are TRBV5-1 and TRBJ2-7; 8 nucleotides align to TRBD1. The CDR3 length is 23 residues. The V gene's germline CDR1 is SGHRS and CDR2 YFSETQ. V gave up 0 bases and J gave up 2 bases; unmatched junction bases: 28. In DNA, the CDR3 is TGCGCCAGCAGCTTGGAGGGGTTTATACCGGGACAGGTCCAGCAGCGGTATACCTACGAGCAGTACTTC. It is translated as CASSLEGFIPGQVQQRYTYEQYF.

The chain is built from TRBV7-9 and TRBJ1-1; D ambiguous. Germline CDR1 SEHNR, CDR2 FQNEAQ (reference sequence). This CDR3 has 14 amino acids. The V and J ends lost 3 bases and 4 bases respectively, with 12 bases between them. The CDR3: CASSFDSLGTEAFF. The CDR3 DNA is TGTGCCAGCAGCTTTGATTCTCTCGGCACTGAAGCTTTCTTT.

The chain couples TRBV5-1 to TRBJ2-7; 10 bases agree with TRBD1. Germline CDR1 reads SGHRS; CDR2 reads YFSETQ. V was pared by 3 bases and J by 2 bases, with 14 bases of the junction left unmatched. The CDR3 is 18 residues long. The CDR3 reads CASSWTPSAGQGAYEQYF. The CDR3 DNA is TGCGCCAGCAGCTGGACACCATCCGCCGGACAGGGGGCCTACGAGCAGTACTTC.

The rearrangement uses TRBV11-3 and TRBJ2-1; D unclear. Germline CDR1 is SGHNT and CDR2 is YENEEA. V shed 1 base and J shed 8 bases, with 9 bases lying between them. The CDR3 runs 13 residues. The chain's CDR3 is CASSLGPNDEQFF. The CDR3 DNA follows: TGTGCCAGCAGCTTAGGCCCGAACGATGAGCAGTTCTTC.

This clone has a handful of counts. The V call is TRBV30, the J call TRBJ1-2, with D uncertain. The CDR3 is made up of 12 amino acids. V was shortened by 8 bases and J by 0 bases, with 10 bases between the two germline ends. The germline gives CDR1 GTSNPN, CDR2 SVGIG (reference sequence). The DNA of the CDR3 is TGTGCCGGACGGGTCTCTAACTATGGCTACACCTTC. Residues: CAGRVSNYGYTF.

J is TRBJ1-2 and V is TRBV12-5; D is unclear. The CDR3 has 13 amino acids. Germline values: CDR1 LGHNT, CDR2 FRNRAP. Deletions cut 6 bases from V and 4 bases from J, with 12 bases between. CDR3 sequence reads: CASGRDRFYGYTF. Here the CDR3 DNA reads TGTGCTAGTGGCCGCGACCGCTTCTATGGCTACACCTTC.

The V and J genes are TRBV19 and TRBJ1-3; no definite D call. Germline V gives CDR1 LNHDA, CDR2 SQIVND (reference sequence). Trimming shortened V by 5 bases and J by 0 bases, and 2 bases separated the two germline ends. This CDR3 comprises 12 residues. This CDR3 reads CASSASGNTIYF. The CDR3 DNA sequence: TGTGCCAGTAGTGCCTCTGGAAACACCATATATTTT.